Following are 18 T cell receptor beta chains from one sample sequenced in a study of T cells in women clearing cervical HPV infection. The repertoire was sequenced with immunoSEQ multiplex PCR; TCRdb's copy has only in-frame clones and lacks some. The data include about 32,000 clones; the top ten clones carry about 4.5%. Sequencing used blood buffy coat. All receptors derive from a woman between 18 and 69 years old with a cervical HPV16 infection that either progressed to CIN3+ or cleared (not recorded which).

Comment on this clone: The read ends 3 residues early relative to the CDR3; the germline J gene fills the gap. The chain carries TRBV20-1 and TRBJ2-1; no reliable D call. The CDR3 loop spans 11 amino acids. V shed 6 bases and J shed 7 bases, with 10 bases lying between them. Germline loops: CDR1 DFQATT, CDR2 SNEGSKA (reference sequence). This chain's CDR3 is CSAKLRNEQFF. The CDR3 bases that were read are TGCAGTGCAAAACTTCGGAATGAG.

A word on this clone: With the read ending 3 residues before the CDR3 end, the germline J gene is used to fill in that end. The rearrangement joins TRBV5-4 to TRBJ1-1, with a possible D match to TRBD1 (5 bases). The CDR3 is 15 amino acids. Trimming removed 1 base at V and 2 bases at J, with 12 bases between. Germline lookup yields CDR1 SGHNT and CDR2 YYREEE (reference sequence). CDR3 residues: CASSLFTGRNTEAFF. The CDR3 DNA, read in part, is TGTGCCAGCAGCTTGTTCACAGGAAGAAACACTGAA.

Comment on this clone: Coverage ceases 3 residues before the CDR3 finishes, and the germline J gene fills in the end. The chain recombines TRBV6-2 or TRBV6-3 with TRBJ1-1, with 7 bases lining up with TRBD1. Germline CDR1 MNHEY, CDR2 SVGEGT. The trim removed 10 bases at V and 3 bases at J, leaving 8 bases unmatched. The CDR3 consists of 13 residues. CDR3 DNA (partial): TGTGCCACCACCATCCAGGGGGACACTGAA. Protein sequence: CATTIQGDTE. The entire CDR3 reads CATTIQGDTEAFF.

On this clone itself: The CDR3 is cut off 3 residues early in the read; its end comes from the germline J gene. The chain carries TRBV9 and TRBJ2-2; weak D call: TRBD2 (6 bases). Trimming stripped 4 bases from V and 5 bases from J, with 15 bases between. The germline V gene has CDR1 SGDLS and CDR2 YYNGEE. The CDR3 length is 15 residues. The CDR3 region is CASSTMSRGTGELFF. The DNA read from the CDR3 is TGTGCCAGCAGCACCATGTCCCGGGGGACCGGGGAG.

The CDR3 sequence is CASSSSGTAYNDYTF. The CDR3 DNA, read in part, is TGTGCCAGCAGCTCTTCCGGGACAGCGTACAATGAC. The chain employs TRBV7-2 and TRBJ1-2, with 7 nucleotides matching TRBD1. The CDR3 extends 3 residues past the end of the read, so its final part is completed from the germline J gene. From germline, CDR1 is SGHTA and CDR2 FQGNSA. This CDR3 comprises 15 residues.

About this clone itself: Read data end 3 residues before the CDR3 end; the end is taken from the germline J gene. This chain links TRBV30 with TRBJ1-2, with D uncertain. CDR1 GTSNPN and CDR2 SVGIG come from the germline V gene (reference sequence). This CDR3 has 13 residues. The CDR3 reads CAWSSTRRRGYTF. The covered CDR3 bases are TGTGCCTGGAGTTCGACCCGCCGGCGGGGC.

A remark on this clone: With the read ending 3 residues before the CDR3 end, the germline J gene is used to fill in that end. The chain has TRBV5-1 and TRBJ2-7; a weak D match, TRBD1 (5 bases). Trimming pared 0 bases from V and 5 bases from J, leaving 9 bases between. Germline V lookup: CDR1 SGHRS, CDR2 YFSETQ. The length of the CDR3 is 13 residues. Incomplete CDR3 DNA: TGCGCCAGCAGCTTGGCCTTAGGGGACGAG. Protein sequence: CASSLALGDE. The full-length CDR3 reads as CASSLALGDEQYF.

Its frequency marks this clone as medium-sized. The observed sequence ends 3 residues before the CDR3 terminus, with the missing tail filled in from the germline J gene. The chain recombines TRBV29-1 with TRBJ2-3; possible D gene TRBD2, 6 bases. This CDR3 contains 13 residues. Trimming left V 7 bases short and J 3 bases short, with 14 bases between. Germline values: CDR1 SQVTM, CDR2 ANQGSEA. CDR3 loop: CSGLVRRTDTQYF. CDR3 bases read: TGCAGCGGACTAGTGAGGAGAACAGATACG.

Worth noting for this clone: The sequence runs out 3 residues before the end of the CDR3; the remainder is reconstructed from the germline J gene. The rearrangement links TRBV11-2 to TRBJ2-5, with D perhaps TRBD2 (6 bases). Trimming stripped 7 bases from V and 4 bases from J, with 19 bases between. CDR3 length: 15 residues. Germline V gene sequence: CDR1 SGHAT, CDR2 FQNNGV. The CDR3: CASTPARAGLETQYF. The CDR3 bases that were read are TGTGCCAGCACCCCTGCGCGGGCGGGGCTAGAGACC.

On this clone itself: The read falls 3 residues short of the CDR3 end, and the missing part is taken from the germline J gene. V gene TRBV20-1 combines with J gene TRBJ2-2, with D possibly being TRBD2 (6 bases). The V gene lost 0 bases and the J gene lost 6 bases, with 17 bases spanning the gap. The germline V gene has CDR1 DFQATT and CDR2 SNEGSKA (reference sequence). The CDR3 is 16 amino acids. The chain's CDR3 is CSARDLLALSPGELFF. CDR3 DNA, as far as it was read: TGCAGTGCTAGAGATCTACTAGCCTTGTCCCCCGGGGAG.

Turning to this clone: The CDR3 end lies 3 residues beyond the end of the read and is filled in from the germline J gene. The V call is TRBV7-2, the J call TRBJ1-2, with 8 bases aligning to TRBD1. CDR1 SGHTA and CDR2 FQGNSA come from the germline V gene. The CDR3 consists of 12 residues. CDR3 region: CASRAGGHDYTF. CDR3 bases read: TGTGCCAGCAGGGCAGGGGGCCATGAC.

Details on this clone: The CDR3 end falls 3 residues outside the read, so it is completed with the germline J gene. The J gene is TRBJ2-5, the V gene TRBV5-6; 7 bases are a match to TRBD1. Germline V gene lookup returns CDR1 SGHDT and CDR2 YYEEEE. The CDR3 covers 14 residues. V lost 1 base, J lost 3 bases, and 3 bases stayed unmatched. CDR3 bases read: TGTGCCAGCAGCTTGTGGCAGGGGGAAGAGACC. Translated: CASSLWQGEET. The entire CDR3 protein is CASSLWQGEETQYF. Supplemented by reference TRBV5-6 and TRBJ2-5, the full variable domain reads DAGVTQSPTHLIKTRGQQVTLRCSPKSGHDTVSWYQQALGQGPQFIFQYYEEEERQRGNFPDRFSGHQFPNYSSELNVNALLLGDSALYLCASSLWQGEETQYFGPGTRLLVL.

Remarks on this clone: The read terminates 3 residues ahead of where the CDR3 ends, so the germline J gene completes it. The chain recombines TRBV30 with TRBJ1-2; TRBD1 might be the D (5 bases). Per the germline V gene, CDR1 is GTSNPN and CDR2 is SVGIG (reference sequence). The CDR3 spans 12 residues. This CDR3 is CAWTIGGVGYTF. The covered CDR3 bases are TGTGCCTGGACCATAGGAGGGGTCGGC.

With respect to this clone: The read terminates 3 residues before the CDR3 end, so the remaining end is supplied by the germline J gene. The chain recombines TRBV7-2 with TRBJ1-6; TRBD1 is a possible D gene (5 bases). The V gene's germline CDR1 is SGHTA and CDR2 FQGNSA. The CDR3 extends over 15 amino acids. V was clipped by 1 base and J by 11 bases, with 15 bases between them. CDR3 sequence reads: CASSLGSQDTAPLHF. CDR3 DNA (partial): TGTGCCAGCAGCTTAGGGAGTCAGGACACTGCACCC.

Worth noting for this clone: The read comes to an end 3 residues before the CDR3 does, leaving the germline J gene to fill in the end. This sample includes further DNA sequences coding for the same CDR3. The V call is TRBV5-1, the J call TRBJ1-4; 9 nucleotides agree with TRBD1. V was clipped by 5 bases and J by 2 bases; unmatched bases: 4. Germline V CDR1 and CDR2: SGHRS, YFSETQ. The CDR3 has 15 amino acids. The CDR3 bases that were read are TGCGCCAGCAGTTTAACAGGGGGCACTAATGAAAAA. Translated, it gives CASSLTGGTNEK. The full CDR3 protein reads CASSLTGGTNEKLFF.

As concerns this clone: The read terminates 3 residues ahead of where the CDR3 ends, so the germline J gene completes it. The gene calls are TRBV5-1 and TRBJ2-5, with 12 nucleotides matching TRBD2. The junction had 11 bases not matched to a gene; V was cut back by 4 bases and J by 4 bases. The CDR3 is 17 residues long. Germline lookup yields CDR1 SGHRS and CDR2 YFSETQ. Incomplete CDR3 DNA: TGCGCCAGCAGCCCGTACTCTAGCGGGAGGGCCGGAGAGACC. Its protein product is CASSPYSSGRAGET. The entire CDR3 reads CASSPYSSGRAGETQYF.

Details on this clone: At one end, the junction sequence differs from germline, possibly due to a read error. At the DNA level, this CDR3 is encoded by other sequences in the same sample as well. The CDR3 bases that were read are TGCAGCGTTACACAGGGAGAAGGCTATGGT. It yields the protein CSVTQGEGYG. In full, the CDR3 is CSVTQGEGYGYTF. The chain uses TRBV29-1 and TRBJ1-2, with a weak D call TRBD1 (6 bases). The CDR3 end is not reached by the read, which stops 3 residues before it; the germline J gene fills it in. This CDR3 has 13 residues. Per the germline V gene, CDR1 is SQVTM and CDR2 is ANQGSEA. Full variable domain (rest looked up from reference TRBV29-1 and TRBJ1-2): SAVISQKPSRDICQRGTSLTIQCQVDSQVTMMFWYRQQPGQSLTLIATANQGSEATYESGFVIDKFPISRPNLTFSTLTVSNMSPEDSSIYLCSVTQGEGYGYTFGSGTRLTVV.

With respect to this clone: Read coverage stops 3 residues before the CDR3 terminus; the germline J gene supplies the remainder. This chain joins TRBV19 and TRBJ2-1, with TRBD2 matching 7 bases. Trimming cost V 4 bases and J 2 bases; bases outside gene matches: 8. The CDR3 is 16 residues long. Germline CDR1 reads LNHDA; CDR2 reads SQIVND (reference sequence). CDR3 residues: CASSSRASGTYNEQFF. CDR3 bases read: TGTGCCAGTAGTAGCCGGGCTAGCGGTACCTACAATGAG.